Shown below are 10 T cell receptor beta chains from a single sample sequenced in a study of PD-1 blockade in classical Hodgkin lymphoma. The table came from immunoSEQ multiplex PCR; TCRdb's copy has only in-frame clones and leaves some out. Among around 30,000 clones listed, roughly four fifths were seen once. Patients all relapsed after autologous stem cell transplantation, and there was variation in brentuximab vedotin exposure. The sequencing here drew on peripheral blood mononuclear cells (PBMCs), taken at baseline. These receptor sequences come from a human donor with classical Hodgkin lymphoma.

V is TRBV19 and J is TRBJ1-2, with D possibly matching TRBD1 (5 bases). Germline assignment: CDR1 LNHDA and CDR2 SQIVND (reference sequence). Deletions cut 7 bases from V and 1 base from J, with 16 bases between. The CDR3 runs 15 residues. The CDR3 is CASTHTGRSNYGYTF. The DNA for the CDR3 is TGTGCCAGTACCCACACGGGACGGAGTAACTATGGCTACACCTTC.

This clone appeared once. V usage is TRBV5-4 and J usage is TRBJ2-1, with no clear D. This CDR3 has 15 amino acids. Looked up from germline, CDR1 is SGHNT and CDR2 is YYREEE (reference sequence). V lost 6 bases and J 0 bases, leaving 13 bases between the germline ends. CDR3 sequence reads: CASNQVPSSYNEQFF. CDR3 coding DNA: TGTGCCAGCAACCAGGTTCCAAGCTCCTACAATGAGCAGTTCTTC.

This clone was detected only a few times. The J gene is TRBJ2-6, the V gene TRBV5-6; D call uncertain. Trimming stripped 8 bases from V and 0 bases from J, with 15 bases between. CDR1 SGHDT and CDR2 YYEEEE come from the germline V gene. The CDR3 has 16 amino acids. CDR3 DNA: TGTGCCAGTATGACACCGGCCTACTCTGGGGCCAACGTCCTGACTTTC. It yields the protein CASMTPAYSGANVLTF.

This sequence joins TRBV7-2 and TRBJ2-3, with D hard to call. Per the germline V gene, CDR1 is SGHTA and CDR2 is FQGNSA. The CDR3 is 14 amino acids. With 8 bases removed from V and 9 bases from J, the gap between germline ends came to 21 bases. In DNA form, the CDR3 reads TGTGCCAGCTCTCGAGGTTGGGGTACGGGCACGCAGTATTTT. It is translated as CASSRGWGTGTQYF.

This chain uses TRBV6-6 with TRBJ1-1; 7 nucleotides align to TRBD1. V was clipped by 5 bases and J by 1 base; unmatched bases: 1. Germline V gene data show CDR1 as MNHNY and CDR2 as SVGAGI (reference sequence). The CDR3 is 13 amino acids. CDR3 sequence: CASSRTGNTEAFF. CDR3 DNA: TGTGCCAGCAGTAGGACAGGGAACACTGAAGCTTTCTTT.

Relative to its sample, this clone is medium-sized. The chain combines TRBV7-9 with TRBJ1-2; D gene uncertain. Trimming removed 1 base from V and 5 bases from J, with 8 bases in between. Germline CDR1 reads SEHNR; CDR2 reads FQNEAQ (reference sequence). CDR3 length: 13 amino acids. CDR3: CASSLEAEYGYTF. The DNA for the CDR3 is TGTGCCAGCAGCTTAGAGGCCGAGTATGGCTACACCTTC.

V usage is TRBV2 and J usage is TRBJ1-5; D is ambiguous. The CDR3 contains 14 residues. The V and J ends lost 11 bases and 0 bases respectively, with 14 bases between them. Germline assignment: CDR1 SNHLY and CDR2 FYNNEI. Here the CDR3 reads CACTLEYSNQPQHF. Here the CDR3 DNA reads TGTGCCTGCACGTTGGAATATAGCAATCAGCCCCAGCATTTT.

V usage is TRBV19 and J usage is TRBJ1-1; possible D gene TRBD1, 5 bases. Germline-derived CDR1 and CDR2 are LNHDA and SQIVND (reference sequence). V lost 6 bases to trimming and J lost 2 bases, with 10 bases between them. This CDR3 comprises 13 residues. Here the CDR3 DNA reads TGTGCCAGTAGCCCAGGGTATAACACTGAAGCTTTCTTT. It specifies CASSPGYNTEAFF.

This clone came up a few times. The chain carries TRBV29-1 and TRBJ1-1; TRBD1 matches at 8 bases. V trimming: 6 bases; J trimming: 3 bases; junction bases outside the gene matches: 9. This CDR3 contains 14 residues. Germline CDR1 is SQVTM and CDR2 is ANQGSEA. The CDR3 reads CSVAGGDSDTEAFF. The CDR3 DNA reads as TGCAGCGTAGCAGGGGGCGATTCGGACACTGAAGCTTTCTTT.

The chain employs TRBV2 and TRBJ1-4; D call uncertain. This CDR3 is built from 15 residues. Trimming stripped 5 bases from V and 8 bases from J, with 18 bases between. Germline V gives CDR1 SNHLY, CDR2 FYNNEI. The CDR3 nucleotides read TGTGCCAGCAGTCTTATAGTCGCTGGCATGGAAAAACTGTTTTTT. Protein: CASSLIVAGMEKLFF.